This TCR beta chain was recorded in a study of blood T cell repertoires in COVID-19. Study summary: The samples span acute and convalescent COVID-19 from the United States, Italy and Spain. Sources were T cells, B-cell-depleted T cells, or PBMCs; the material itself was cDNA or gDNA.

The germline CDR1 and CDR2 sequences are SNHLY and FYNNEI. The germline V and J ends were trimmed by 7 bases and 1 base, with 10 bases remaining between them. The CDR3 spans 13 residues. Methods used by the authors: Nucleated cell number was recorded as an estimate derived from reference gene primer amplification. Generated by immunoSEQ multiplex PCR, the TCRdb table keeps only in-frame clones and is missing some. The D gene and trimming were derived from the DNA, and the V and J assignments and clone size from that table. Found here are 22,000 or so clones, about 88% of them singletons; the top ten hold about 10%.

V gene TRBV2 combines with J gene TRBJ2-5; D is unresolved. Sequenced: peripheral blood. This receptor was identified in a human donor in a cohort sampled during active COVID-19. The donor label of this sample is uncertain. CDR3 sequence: CASNPPGQETQYF. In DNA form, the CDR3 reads TGTGCCAGCAACCCCCCAGGCCAAGAGACCCAGTACTTC.